This record concerns one T cell receptor (beta chain) sequence. The antigen remains unidentified. The entry originates in a study of blood T cells in healthy people across ages. This CDR3 contains 14 residues. Germline CDR1 and CDR2: MGHRA and YSYEKL. J gave up 7 bases and V 9 bases, and 15 bases lay outside the gene matches. Study findings and constraints: More naive CD4+ cells and higher diversity were found in long-lived than in aged donors.

Those donating, healthy Caucasian individuals from Russia, were aged about 6 to 100. The total RNA that was extracted per sample amounted to at least 6 micrograms. Then a second PCR, running roughly 7 to 11 cycles, was carried out with a sample-barcoded 5' primer and a J-beta primer mix. Samples each returned at least 2.5 million CDR3-containing paired-end reads. Using its own MiXCR run on the 5' RACE reads, TCRdb lists one record per CDR3 protein. Of about 1.4 million distinct CDR3 sequences listed, approximately 59% are singletons. The chain links TRBV4-1 to TRBJ2-7; 7 positions agree with TRBD1. Sequenced input: blood. This clonotype was obtained from a man younger than 30 in good health. CDR3 region: CASSIETGQREQYF. The CDR3 DNA is TGCGCCAGTTCCATCGAGACAGGGCAACGGGAGCAGTACTTC.